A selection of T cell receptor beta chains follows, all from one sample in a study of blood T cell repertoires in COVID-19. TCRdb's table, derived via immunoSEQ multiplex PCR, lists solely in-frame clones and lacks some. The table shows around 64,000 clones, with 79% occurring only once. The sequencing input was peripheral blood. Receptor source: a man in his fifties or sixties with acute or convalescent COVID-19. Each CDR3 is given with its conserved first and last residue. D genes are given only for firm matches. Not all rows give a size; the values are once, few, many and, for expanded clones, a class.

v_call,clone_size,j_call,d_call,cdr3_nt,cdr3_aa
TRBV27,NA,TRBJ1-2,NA,TGTGCCAGCAGCCCAGGGTTGTGGGGGGATGGCTACACCTTC,CASSPGLWGDGYTF
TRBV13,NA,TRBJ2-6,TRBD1,TGTGCCAGCAGCCTTTTACAGGGGACTGGGGCCAACGTCCTGACTTTC,CASSLLQGTGANVLTF
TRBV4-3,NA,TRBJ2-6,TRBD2,TGCGCCAGCAGCCAATTGACGGGAGGGCCAAGGGGAGGGGCCAACGTCCTGACTTTC,CASSQLTGGPRGGANVLTF
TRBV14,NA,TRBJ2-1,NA,TGTGCCAGCAGCCAAGCGGGACTTAGGGATGAGCAGTTCTTC,CASSQAGLRDEQFF
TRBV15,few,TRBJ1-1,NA,TGTGCCACCAGCAGAGATCTGTTGGGGAGTACCTCGAACACTGAAGCTTTCTTT,CATSRDLLGSTSNTEAFF
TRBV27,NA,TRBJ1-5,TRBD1,TGTGCCAGCAGTTTAACAGGGGCTAATCAGCCCCAGCATTTT,CASSLTGANQPQHF
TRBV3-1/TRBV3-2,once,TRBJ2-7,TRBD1,TGTGCCAGCAGCCCGGGACAGGGGGGCTACGAGCAGTACTTC,CASSPGQGGYEQYF
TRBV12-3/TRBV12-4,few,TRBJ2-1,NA,TGTGCCAGCACCCTGGGGGGTTCACCCCCACAGTTCTTC,CASTLGGSPPQFF
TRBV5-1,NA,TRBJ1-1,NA,TGCGCCAGCAGCTTGACAGGCTTTGAAGCTTTCTTT,CASSLTGFEAFF
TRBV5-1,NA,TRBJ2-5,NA,TGCGCCAGCAGCCCACTAGGGGGTGAGACCCAGTACTTC,CASSPLGGETQYF
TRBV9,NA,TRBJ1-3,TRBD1,TGTGCCAGCAGCGTAGGGCAGGGGGTATCTGGAAACACCATATATTTT,CASSVGQGVSGNTIYF
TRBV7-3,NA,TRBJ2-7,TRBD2,TGTGCCAGCAGCTTGACTGGCGGGAGTCTTGGGGAGCAGTACTTC,CASSLTGGSLGEQYF
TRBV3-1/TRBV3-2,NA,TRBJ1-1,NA,TGTGCCAGCAGCCAAGATCAAAGAGCGAGAGCTTTCTTT,CASSQDQRARAFF
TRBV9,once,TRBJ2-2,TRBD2,TGTGCCAGCAGCGCTAGCGGGAGGTACACCGGGGAGCTGTTTTTT,CASSASGRYTGELFF
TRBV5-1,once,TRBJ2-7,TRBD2,TGCGCCAGCAGCTGGCCGACTAGCGGGAGGGCTGACGAGCAGTACTTC,CASSWPTSGRADEQYF
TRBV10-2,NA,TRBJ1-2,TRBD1,TGCGCCAGCAGTCCCACAGGGGGCGGTGGTGGCTACACCTTC,CASSPTGGGGGYTF
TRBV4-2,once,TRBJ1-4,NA,TGTGCCAGCAGCCAAGGCAGGGGTAATGAAAAACTGTTTTTT,CASSQGRGNEKLFF
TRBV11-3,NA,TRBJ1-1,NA,TGTGCCAGCAGCCTAGTGGACAGCACTGAAGCTTTCTTT,CASSLVDSTEAFF
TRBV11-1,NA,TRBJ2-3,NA,TGTGCCAGCAGCTTTAGCGGTAGGACAGATACGCAGTATTTT,CASSFSGRTDTQYF
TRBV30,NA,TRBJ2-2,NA,TGTGCCTGGAGTGTAGGCGGGTACACCGGGGAGCTGTTTTTT,CAWSVGGYTGELFF
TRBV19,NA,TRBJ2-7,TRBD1,TGTGCCAGTAGTAGGGACAGGGGAGGCGAGCAGTACTTC,CASSRDRGGEQYF
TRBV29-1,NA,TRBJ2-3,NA,TGCAGCGGGATAGTTCGAGGTGCAGATACGCAGTATTTT,CSGIVRGADTQYF
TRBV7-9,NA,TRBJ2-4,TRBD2,TGTGCCAGCAGCTCTACAGCGGGAGGGACCAAAAACATTCAGTACTTC,CASSSTAGGTKNIQYF
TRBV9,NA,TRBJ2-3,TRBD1,TGTGCCAGCAGCGAGGACCCCCTCCCCCGGACAGGGTCCACAGATACGCAGTATTTT,CASSEDPLPRTGSTDTQYF
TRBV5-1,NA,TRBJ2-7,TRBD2,TGCGCCAGCAGCGCTGGACTAGCGGGAAACGAGCAGTACTTC,CASSAGLAGNEQYF
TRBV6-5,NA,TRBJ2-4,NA,TGTGCCAGCAGTTACGGGGGGGCGACCAAAAACATTCAGTACTTC,CASSYGGATKNIQYF
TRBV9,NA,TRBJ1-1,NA,TGTGCCAGCAGCGTAGAGACAGCTACTGAAGCTTTCTTT,CASSVETATEAFF
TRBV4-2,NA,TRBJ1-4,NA,TGTGCCAGCAGCCAAGAAAAGGCCCCCATGCGGGAAAAACTGTTTTTT,CASSQEKAPMREKLFF
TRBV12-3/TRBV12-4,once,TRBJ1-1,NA,TGTGCCAGCAGGTTCAACAGATACACTGAAGCTTTCTTT,CASRFNRYTEAFF